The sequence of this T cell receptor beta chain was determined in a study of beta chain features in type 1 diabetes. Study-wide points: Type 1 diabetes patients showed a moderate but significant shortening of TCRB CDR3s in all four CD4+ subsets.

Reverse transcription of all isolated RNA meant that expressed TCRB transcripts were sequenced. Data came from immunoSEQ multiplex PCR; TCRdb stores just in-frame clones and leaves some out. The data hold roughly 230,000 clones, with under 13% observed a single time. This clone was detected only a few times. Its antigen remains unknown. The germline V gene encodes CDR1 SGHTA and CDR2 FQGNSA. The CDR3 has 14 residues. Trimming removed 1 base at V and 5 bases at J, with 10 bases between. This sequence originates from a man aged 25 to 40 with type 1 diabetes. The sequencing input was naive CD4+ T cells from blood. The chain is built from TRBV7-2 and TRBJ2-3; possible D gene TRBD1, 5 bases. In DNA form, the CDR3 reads TGTGCCAGCAGCTTAGGCCAGGGTGTAGATACGCAGTATTTT. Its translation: CASSLGQGVDTQYF.